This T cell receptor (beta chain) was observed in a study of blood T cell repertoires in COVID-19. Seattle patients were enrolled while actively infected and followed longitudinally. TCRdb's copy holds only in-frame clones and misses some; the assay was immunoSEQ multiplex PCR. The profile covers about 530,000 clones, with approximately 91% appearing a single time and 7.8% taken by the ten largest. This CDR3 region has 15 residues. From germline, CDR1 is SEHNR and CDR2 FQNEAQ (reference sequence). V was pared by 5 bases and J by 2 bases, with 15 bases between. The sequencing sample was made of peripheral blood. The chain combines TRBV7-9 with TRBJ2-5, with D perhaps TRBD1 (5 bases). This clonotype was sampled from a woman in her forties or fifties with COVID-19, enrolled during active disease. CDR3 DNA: TGTGCCAGCAGCCCTCAAACAGGTCGGCAAGAGACCCAGTACTTC. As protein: CASSPQTGRQETQYF.